This is a list of T cell receptor beta chains from one sample in a study of blood T cell repertoires in COVID-19. Clones were sequenced by immunoSEQ multiplex PCR, and TCRdb holds only the in-frame ones, with some missing. The sample contains about 160,000 clones, around 82% of which appear only once. Sequenced: peripheral blood. Receptors were obtained from a man aged 55 to 70 with active or convalescent COVID-19. Both conserved end residues are part of each CDR3. The D gene is left open where the match is weak. For some rows the clone size is stated as once, few or many, or as a class when expanded; others skip it.

D	V	size	J	CDR3	DNA
TRBD1	TRBV5-4	.	TRBJ2-1	CASSSPGQGSYNEQFF	TGTGCCAGCAGCTCCCCGGGACAGGGCTCCTACAATGAGCAGTTCTTC
TRBD1	TRBV7-9	.	TRBJ1-2	CASSLGQGAHGYTF	TGTGCCAGCAGCTTAGGACAGGGGGCGCATGGCTACACCTTC
.	TRBV3-1/TRBV3-2	.	TRBJ1-3	CASSPGGNTIYF	TGTGCCAGCAGCCCGGGGGGAAACACCATATATTTT
.	TRBV19	.	TRBJ1-5	CASKGEGSNQPQHF	TGTGCCAGTAAGGGGGAGGGAAGCAATCAGCCCCAGCATTTT
TRBD2	TRBV10-3	.	TRBJ2-2	CAISDRTGTSGTNTGELFF	TGTGCCATCAGTGACAGGACCGGGACTAGCGGGACTAACACCGGGGAGCTGTTTTTT
.	TRBV3-1/TRBV3-2	.	TRBJ2-5	CASSQGTQETQYF	TGTGCCAGCAGCCAAGGGACTCAAGAGACCCAGTACTTC
.	TRBV5-1	few	TRBJ1-1	CASSLAGGASEAFF	TGCGCCAGCAGCTTGGCCGGGGGGGCAAGTGAAGCTTTCTTT
.	TRBV29-1	.	TRBJ2-1	CSVVVPGLGNEQFF	TGCAGCGTTGTGGTTCCAGGGCTCGGCAATGAGCAGTTCTTC
TRBD1	TRBV27	.	TRBJ1-2	CASLTGGDYGYTF	TGTGCCAGCCTTACAGGGGGGGACTATGGCTACACCTTC
.	TRBV5-1	few	TRBJ1-1	CASSLASGSEAFF	TGCGCCAGCAGCTTGGCCTCTGGCAGTGAAGCTTTCTTT
.	TRBV28	.	TRBJ1-2	CASTLLGGYGYTF	TGTGCCAGCACTTTACTCGGGGGCTATGGCTACACCTTC
TRBD1	TRBV10-3	.	TRBJ1-2	CAISGDRGRVGGYTF	TGTGCCATCAGTGGGGACAGGGGGCGCGTCGGAGGCTACACCTTC
TRBD1	TRBV6-1	.	TRBJ1-5	CASSKAGTGNSNQPQHF	TGTGCCAGCAGTAAAGCCGGGACAGGGAATAGCAATCAGCCCCAGCATTTT
TRBD1	TRBV28	.	TRBJ1-5	CASIPLPGTGGNQPQHF	TGTGCCAGCATCCCCCTCCCAGGGACAGGGGGCAATCAGCCCCAGCATTTT
TRBD2	TRBV6-5	.	TRBJ2-5	CASSSTGTTLYF	TGTGCCAGCAGTTCTACCGGGACTACCCTGTACTTC
TRBD2	TRBV19	.	TRBJ2-3	CASSTGTSASTDTQYF	TGTGCCAGTAGTACTGGGACTAGCGCTAGCACAGATACGCAGTATTTT
TRBD2	TRBV5-1	.	TRBJ2-7	CASSLVSGKSYEQYF	TGCGCCAGCAGCTTGGTTAGCGGGAAGTCCTACGAGCAGTACTTC